These 21 T cell receptor beta chains were sequenced from one sample in a study of cytomegalovirus exposure and HLA in healthy donors. Assay used: immunoSEQ multiplex PCR; TCRdb lists only in-frame clones, some missing. This sample has approximately 270,000 clones; 86% occur once, and the top ten carry about 1%. Material: PBMCs. These receptors were collected from a woman younger than 30 in good health and CMV-seronegative.

The table lists this clone with a count of one. V and J are TRBV7-2 and TRBJ2-7; 7 nucleotides align to TRBD1. Trimming at V came to 5 bases and at J to 0 bases, leaving 7 bases not matched to a gene. Per germline, CDR1 SGHTA and CDR2 FQGNSA. This CDR3 region has 15 residues. Here the CDR3 reads CASSAHRGRSYEQYF. CDR3 DNA sequence: TGTGCCAGCAGCGCACACAGGGGTCGCTCCTACGAGCAGTACTTC. The full variable domain, rest sourced from reference TRBV7-2 and TRBJ2-7, is GAGVSQSPSNKVTEKGKDVELRCDPISGHTALYWYRQSLGQGLEFLIYFQGNSAPDKSGLPSDRFSAERTGGSVSTLTIQRTQQEDSAVYLCASSAHRGRSYEQYFGPGTRLTVT.

The chain uses TRBV5-1 and TRBJ1-2; D not resolved. CDR1 is SGHRS and CDR2 is YFSETQ in the germline V gene. V lost 4 bases and J 4 bases, leaving 14 bases between the germline ends. This CDR3 is built from 14 residues. CDR3 coding DNA: TGCGCCAGCAGCCGCGGGGAGGCGGGCTATGGCTACACCTTC. Amino acid sequence: CASSRGEAGYGYTF.

This clone showed up just a few times. The chain employs TRBV10-3 and TRBJ2-1; TRBD2 agrees at 12 bases. CDR3 size: 16 residues. Germline-derived CDR1 and CDR2 are ENHRY and SYGVKD. J lost 5 bases, V lost 2 bases, and 4 bases had no gene match. The CDR3 reads CAISEATSGGNNEQFF. In DNA, the CDR3 is TGTGCCATCAGTGAGGCTACTAGCGGGGGGAACAATGAGCAGTTCTTC.

This clone was observed many times. This chain joins TRBV4-2 and TRBJ2-3; the match to TRBD2 covers 8 bases. V dropped 0 bases and J dropped 7; count of bases not matched to a gene: 15. Germline V lookup: CDR1 LGHNA, CDR2 YNFKEQ. This CDR3 region has 18 residues. In DNA, the CDR3 is TGTGCCAGCAGCCAAGACGGGAGGGAGGGCCTGTATGTAAATACGCAGTATTTT. Encoded protein: CASSQDGREGLYVNTQYF.

This chain joins TRBV7-8 and TRBJ1-5; 7 nucleotides line up with TRBD1. Looked up from germline, CDR1 is SGHVS and CDR2 is FQNEAQ. V lost 5 bases and J lost 4; bases outside the gene matches: 17. CDR3 length: 18 residues. The CDR3 loop reads CASSRKGAGEGINQPQHF. CDR3 coding DNA: TGTGCCAGCAGCCGCAAGGGGGCAGGCGAAGGGATAAATCAGCCCCAGCATTTT.

Only a few counts were recorded for this clone. The gene calls are TRBV11-3 and TRBJ2-7; 7 bases match TRBD2. CDR3 size: 14 residues. The germline gives CDR1 SGHNT, CDR2 YENEEA. The trim removed 8 bases at V and 1 base at J, leaving 8 bases unmatched. The CDR3: CASGAGVGSYEQYF. The CDR3 DNA follows: TGTGCCAGCGGGGCGGGAGTAGGGTCCTACGAGCAGTACTTC.

The chain joins TRBV7-3 to TRBJ1-1; D unresolved. The CDR3 has 13 residues. V was cut by 3 bases and J by 1 base, with 6 bases left in between. Germline V gives CDR1 SGHTA, CDR2 FQGTGA. The CDR3 sequence: CASSFAGNTEAFF. As DNA, the CDR3 is TGTGCCAGCAGCTTCGCCGGGAACACTGAAGCTTTCTTT.

This clone was seen a single time. The genes are TRBV6-1 and TRBJ1-3, with D unresolved. The germline V gene encodes CDR1 MNHNS and CDR2 SASEGT. V was pared by 11 bases and J by 0 bases, with 8 bases between. This CDR3 region has 12 residues. CDR3 protein: CALGYSGNTIYF. In DNA form, the CDR3 reads TGTGCCCTGGGCTACTCTGGAAACACCATATATTTT.

The chain uses TRBV30 and TRBJ2-7, with 7 bases that match TRBD1. The length of the CDR3 is 14 residues. Germline CDR1 GTSNPN, CDR2 SVGIG (reference sequence). V trimming: 3 bases; J trimming: 0 bases; junction bases outside the gene matches: 5. CDR3 sequence (DNA): TGTGCCTGGAGCCACGGACAGGCCTCCTACGAGCAGTACTTC. Encoded protein: CAWSHGQASYEQYF.

Comments on this clone: The same CDR3 arises from other DNA sequences in this sample as well. The J gene is TRBJ1-1, the V gene TRBV5-1; D gene ambiguous. This CDR3 is built from 14 residues. Germline loops: CDR1 SGHRS, CDR2 YFSETQ. The V and J ends lost 4 bases and 1 base respectively, with 11 bases between them. As DNA, the CDR3 is TGCGCCAGCAGCGTGGCCGCAGGGAACACTGAAGCTTTCTTT. It is translated as CASSVAAGNTEAFF.

This clone showed up just a few times. This chain connects TRBV14 to TRBJ2-7; 12 bases agree with TRBD2. The junction had 0 bases not matched to a gene; V was cut back by 6 bases and J by 3 bases. In germline, CDR1 is SGHDN, CDR2 FVKESK. The CDR3 consists of 13 residues. The CDR3 region is CASRTSGSYEQYF. The DNA of the CDR3 is TGTGCCAGCAGGACTAGCGGGAGCTACGAGCAGTACTTC.

Comment on this clone: A read error may produce the germline difference seen at one junction end. The chain joins TRBV13 to TRBJ2-7; weak D call: TRBD1 (6 bases). From germline, CDR1 is PRHDT and CDR2 FYEKMQ (reference sequence). The CDR3 is 12 amino acids. CDR3 protein: CASSVGRGEQYF. DNA of the CDR3: TGTGCCAGCAGCGTAGGCAGGGGCGAGCAGTACTTC.

J is TRBJ1-4 and V is TRBV30; D remains ambiguous. This CDR3 contains 13 residues. Germline loops: CDR1 GTSNPN, CDR2 SVGIG (reference sequence). The V and J ends lost 3 bases and 5 bases respectively, with 10 bases between them. The CDR3 reads CAWRAGLNEKLFF. CDR3 in DNA: TGTGCCTGGAGAGCAGGACTCAATGAAAAACTGTTTTTT.

As to this clone: Other nucleotide sequences from this sample produce the same CDR3. J is TRBJ1-5 and V is TRBV6-5; 8 bases map to TRBD1. Trimming took 6 bases from V and 4 from J; bases not matched to a gene: 5. Per germline, CDR1 MNHEY and CDR2 SVGAGI. The CDR3 length is 14 residues. As DNA, the CDR3 is TGTGCCAGCAGCCAAGGACAGGGAAATCAGCCCCAGCATTTT. It yields the protein CASSQGQGNQPQHF.

V and J are TRBV5-6 and TRBJ2-7; 7 nucleotides align to TRBD1. The CDR3 runs to 17 residues. Trimming at V came to 4 bases and at J to 1 base, leaving 14 bases not matched to a gene. Germline values: CDR1 SGHDT, CDR2 YYEEEE. The CDR3 sequence: CASSPRTGSYRSYEQYF. Written as DNA, the CDR3 is TGTGCCAGCAGCCCCAGGACAGGCTCCTATAGGTCCTACGAGCAGTACTTC.

The V call is TRBV19, the J call TRBJ1-1, with TRBD1 as a possible D gene (5 bases). The CDR3 totals 13 residues. CDR1 and CDR2 from the germline V gene are LNHDA and SQIVND (reference sequence). The V and J ends lost 6 bases and 3 bases respectively, with 11 bases between them. The CDR3 coding sequence is TGTGCCAGTAGCCTCAGGGTCGACACTGAAGCTTTCTTT. Amino acids: CASSLRVDTEAFF.

The CDR3 sequence: CASSPGNQGSETQYF. The CDR3 DNA reads TGTGCCAGCAGTCCCGGGAACCAAGGAAGTGAGACCCAGTACTTC. J is TRBJ2-5 and V is TRBV6-6, with D maybe TRBD2 (5 bases). V was clipped by 5 bases and J by 5 bases, with 18 bases between them. Germline V gene data show CDR1 as MNHNY and CDR2 as SVGAGI (reference sequence). The CDR3 is 15 amino acids.

DNA for the CDR3: TGCGCCAGCAGCCAAGAACGAGTAGCGGGAGTTTACGAGCAGTACTTC. The encoded protein is CASSQERVAGVYEQYF. The V call is TRBV4-1, the J call TRBJ2-7; 9 positions agree with TRBD2. Trimming removed 0 bases from V and 4 bases from J; junction bases left unmatched: 7. Germline V lookup: CDR1 MGHRA, CDR2 YSYEKL. The CDR3 covers 16 residues.

V usage is TRBV11-2 and J usage is TRBJ2-7; D is undetermined. Looked up from germline, CDR1 is SGHAT and CDR2 is FQNNGV. V was clipped by 1 base and J by 0 bases, with 7 bases between them. The CDR3 runs 14 residues. DNA of the CDR3: TGTGCCAGCAGCTTAGTGCCAGGCTCCTACGAGCAGTACTTC. Its translation is CASSLVPGSYEQYF.

The gene calls are TRBV18 and TRBJ1-1; tentative D call: TRBD1 (6 bases). This CDR3 is 15 amino acids long. Germline V lookup: CDR1 KGHSH, CDR2 LQKENI. V dropped 0 bases and J dropped 4 bases, with 12 bases sitting between them. The CDR3, as DNA: TGTGCCAGCTCACCACCTCAGGGGAGGGTCACTGAAGCTTTCTTT. This codes for CASSPPQGRVTEAFF. Looking up the rest from reference TRBV18 and TRBJ1-1 gives the full variable domain: NAGVMQNPRHLVRRRGQEARLRCSPMKGHSHVYWYRQLPEEGLKFMVYLQKENIIDESGMPKERFSAEFPKEGPSILRIQQVVRGDSAAYFCASSPPQGRVTEAFFGQGTRLTVV.

The chain employs TRBV27 and TRBJ2-7, with 7 bases identical to TRBD1. CDR1 is MNHEY and CDR2 is SMNVEV in the germline V gene (reference sequence). With V trimmed by 3 bases and J by 5 bases, 4 bases remained unmatched. This CDR3 has 13 amino acids. CDR3 protein: CASSFNRGHEQYF. The CDR3 DNA sequence: TGTGCCAGCAGTTTCAACAGGGGCCACGAGCAGTACTTC.